This TCR beta chain was sequenced in a study of T cell responses to AZD1222 COVID-19 vaccine. Regarding the study as a whole: Variant regions that are unmutated are reportedly the target of nearly half of spike-specific TCRs. After the peak T cell response, and only then, were repertoires sampled. It should be noted that donors were predominantly white British and more often female, and clonal diversity was possibly underestimated.

The repertoire was sequenced with immunoSEQ multiplex PCR; TCRdb's copy has only in-frame clones and lacks some. The repertoire holds 130,000 to 150,000 clones, more than 75% seen once, with roughly 5.5% in the top ten. Of note for this clone: Its antigen is still unknown. The junction departs from germline at one end; a sequencing error may be responsible.

The germline gives CDR1 MNHEY, CDR2 SMNVEV (reference sequence). The length of the CDR3 is 14 residues. The sample in question was peripheral blood, obtained on day 0 of AZD1222 vaccination. The clonotype originates from an adult in good health. The chain combines TRBV27 with TRBJ2-2, with D maybe TRBD1 (5 bases). CDR3 region: CASTLRQNTGELFF. The CDR3 nucleotides read TGTGCCAGCACTTTACGACAGAATACCGGGGAGCTGTTTTTT.